A single sample is the source of the 26 T cell receptor beta chains below, sequenced in a study of blood T cell repertoires in COVID-19. Only in-frame clones appear in the TCRdb table, and some are missing; sequencing was by immunoSEQ multiplex PCR. This repertoire shows around 320,000 clones, about nine tenths found once; its top ten account for about 2%. Sequencing used peripheral blood. These receptors all come from a man younger than 35 with active or convalescent COVID-19.

CDR3 nucleotides: TGTGCCAGCAGTTCCGACAGGGTGAGGGAGCAGTTCTTC. This sequence encodes CASSSDRVREQFF. The rearrangement links TRBV6-1 to TRBJ2-1; 7 positions agree with TRBD1. The ends lost 5 bases at V and 10 bases at J; junction bases unmatched: 8. The CDR3 spans 13 residues. Germline assignment: CDR1 MNHNS and CDR2 SASEGT.

In nucleotides, the CDR3 is TGTGCCAGTTGGGGGCGAGGCACCGGGGAGCTGTTTTTT. This encodes CASWGRGTGELFF. The rearrangement links TRBV19 to TRBJ2-2, with D possibly matching TRBD1 (6 bases). Deletions cut 8 bases from V and 4 bases from J, with 11 bases between. Germline values: CDR1 LNHDA, CDR2 SQIVND (reference sequence). The CDR3 consists of 13 residues. The full variable domain, rest sourced from reference TRBV19 and TRBJ2-2, is DGGITQSPKYLFRKEGQNVTLSCEQNLNHDAMYWYRQDPGQGLRLIYYSQIVNDFQKGDIAEGYSVSREKKESFPLTVTSAQKNPTAFYLCASWGRGTGELFFGEGSRLTVL.

The CDR3 nucleotides are TGTGCCAGTAGTATCCACACCCCTGCCGGGGAGCTGTTTTTT. It is translated as CASSIHTPAGELFF. The chain uses TRBV19 and TRBJ2-2; D gene ambiguous. CDR1 and CDR2 (germline): LNHDA, SQIVND (reference sequence). The V and J ends lost 3 bases and 6 bases respectively, with 11 bases between them. CDR3 length equals 14 residues.

The count of this clone is one. In DNA form, the CDR3 reads TGTGCCAGCAGTTTCCTAGCCGAGATCTACAATGAGCAGTTCTTC. It translates to CASSFLAEIYNEQFF. The chain joins TRBV28 to TRBJ2-1, with TRBD2 as a possible D gene (5 bases). CDR3 length: 15 residues. Trimming pared 3 bases from V and 3 bases from J, leaving 12 bases between. Germline CDR1 reads MDHEN; CDR2 reads SYDVKM.

The CDR3 sequence is CASSTPQGRGDQPQHF. CDR3 sequence (DNA): TGTGCCAGTAGTACCCCACAGGGGAGAGGGGATCAGCCCCAGCATTTT. The chain joins TRBV19 to TRBJ1-5, with 7 nucleotides matching TRBD1. Per germline, CDR1 LNHDA and CDR2 SQIVND (reference sequence). This CDR3 spans 16 amino acids. The trim removed 4 bases at V and 5 bases at J, leaving 11 bases unmatched.

The genes are TRBV3-1 (or the pseudogene TRBV3-2) and TRBJ2-3; 8 bases fit TRBD1. The CDR3 totals 13 residues. Losses at the gene ends were 7 bases for V and 8 bases for J; bases not matched to a gene: 8. CDR1 is LGHDT and CDR2 is YNNKEL in the germline V gene (reference sequence). DNA of the CDR3: TGTGCCAGCAACGGACAGGGTCTTGGTACGCAGTATTTT. Translated, it gives CASNGQGLGTQYF.

CDR3: CASSLLAGTGELFF. The CDR3 region has the DNA TGTGCCAGCAGCTTATTGGCTGGCACCGGGGAGCTGTTTTTT. The chain employs TRBV7-9 and TRBJ2-2; D gene ambiguous. Between the trimmed V and J ends, which lost 2 bases and 4 bases, there was a span of 8 bases. The germline V gene encodes CDR1 SEHNR and CDR2 FQNEAQ (reference sequence). The CDR3 runs to 14 residues.

The chain joins TRBV6-1 to TRBJ2-1; D perhaps matches TRBD1 (5 bases). V lost 11 bases and J lost 8, with 16 bases in between. The germline gives CDR1 MNHNS, CDR2 SASEGT. This CDR3 region has 12 residues. The CDR3 protein is CAGKTDLDEQFF. The CDR3 nucleotides read TGTGCCGGGAAGACAGATCTCGATGAGCAGTTCTTC.

This clone was seen a handful of times. The chain links TRBV7-6 to TRBJ1-6; possibly TRBD1 for D (6 bases). Trimming shortened V by 1 base and J by 7 bases, and 17 bases separated the two germline ends. CDR1 and CDR2 (germline): SGHVS, FNYEAQ. This CDR3 is 17 amino acids long. The DNA for the CDR3 is TGTGCCAGCAGCTTAGGGACAGAACCCACAGTCAATTCACCCCTCCACTTT. As protein: CASSLGTEPTVNSPLHF.

V usage is TRBV4-3 and J usage is TRBJ2-3; D is unclear. Trimming took 5 bases from V and 6 from J, leaving 9 bases between them. Per germline, CDR1 LGHNA and CDR2 YSLEER. The CDR3 is 12 amino acids. The chain's CDR3 is CASSFSRDTQYF. The DNA for the CDR3 is TGCGCCAGCAGCTTTTCGCGGGATACGCAGTATTTT.

This sequence joins TRBV5-1 and TRBJ2-1; D is unclear. Germline assignment: CDR1 SGHRS and CDR2 YFSETQ. The CDR3 runs 15 residues. Trimming left V 0 bases short and J 0 bases short, with 7 bases between. The CDR3 sequence: CASSLAASSYNEQFF. CDR3 DNA sequence: TGCGCCAGCAGCTTGGCTGCGAGCTCCTACAATGAGCAGTTCTTC.

This chain links TRBV28 with TRBJ1-5; D might be TRBD1 (5 bases). The germline gives CDR1 MDHEN, CDR2 SYDVKM. Trimming took 3 bases from V and 7 from J, leaving 13 bases between them. This CDR3 contains 14 residues. The CDR3 DNA follows: TGTGCCAGCAGTTTTCCAGGGTTAGTGCAGCCCCAGCATTTT. This translates into CASSFPGLVQPQHF.

The chain combines TRBV19 with TRBJ2-3, with TRBD2 matching 8 bases. V lost 1 base and J lost 0; bases outside the gene matches: 12. Germline loops: CDR1 LNHDA, CDR2 SQIVND (reference sequence). The CDR3 runs 19 residues. The CDR3 protein is CASSIGGAGVITSTDTQYF. The CDR3 region has the DNA TGTGCCAGTAGTATAGGAGGAGCGGGGGTAATAACTAGCACAGATACGCAGTATTTT.

This sequence joins TRBV27 and TRBJ2-7, with a tentative D call TRBD2 (6 bases). The length of the CDR3 is 17 residues. The germline V gene encodes CDR1 MNHEY and CDR2 SMNVEV (reference sequence). V lost 0 bases, J lost 2 bases, and 17 bases lay in between. In DNA, the CDR3 is TGTGCCAGCAGTTTATCGATTCATGCGGAGGGGCCCTACGAGCAGTACTTC. Its translation is CASSLSIHAEGPYEQYF.

This sequence joins TRBV19 and TRBJ1-5; 11 positions agree with TRBD1. J was trimmed by 1 base and V by 4 bases; bases with no gene match: 6. The CDR3 sequence is 17 residues long. Germline-derived CDR1 and CDR2 are LNHDA and SQIVND (reference sequence). The DNA of the CDR3 is TGTGCCAGTAGTAGCCTGGACAGGGGGCTGAGCAATCAGCCCCAGCATTTT. This translates into CASSSLDRGLSNQPQHF.

The V call is TRBV24-1, the J call TRBJ2-1; 8 nucleotides align to TRBD2. The CDR3 sequence is 15 residues long. CDR1 is KGHDR, CDR2 SFDVKD, per germline. V dropped 7 bases and J dropped 4; count of bases not matched to a gene: 8. This chain's CDR3 is CATSRAGAIYNEQFF. The CDR3 nucleotides are TGTGCCACCAGCAGAGCGGGAGCCATATACAATGAGCAGTTCTTC.

V is TRBV5-1 and J is TRBJ2-1; TRBD1 might be the D (6 bases). Germline loops: CDR1 SGHRS, CDR2 YFSETQ. The V end lost 0 bases, the J end lost 7 bases, and 11 bases lay between the germline ends. There are 14 residues in the CDR3. The DNA for the CDR3 is TGCGCCAGCAGCTTGGTTGCAGGGGATAATGAGCAGTTCTTC. It is translated as CASSLVAGDNEQFF.

The chain carries TRBV5-6 and TRBJ1-5; weak D call: TRBD1 (6 bases). Germline CDR1 SGHDT, CDR2 YYEEEE. This CDR3 is 18 amino acids long. V lost 1 base to trimming and J lost 0 bases, with 17 bases between them. CDR3 protein: CASSLFGTLYNSNQPQHF. The CDR3 DNA is TGTGCCAGCAGCTTGTTCGGGACACTTTATAATAGCAATCAGCCCCAGCATTTT.

This sequence joins TRBV6-5 and TRBJ1-4; D is perhaps TRBD1 (5 bases). There are 13 residues in the CDR3. With 8 bases removed from V and 5 bases from J, the gap between germline ends came to 12 bases. The germline gives CDR1 MNHEY, CDR2 SVGAGI. CDR3 sequence: CASLSGTNEKLFF. The CDR3 nucleotides are TGTGCCAGCCTAAGCGGGACGAATGAAAAACTGTTTTTT.

The rearrangement uses TRBV9 and TRBJ2-4; D possibly corresponds to TRBD2 (5 bases). The V gene lost 0 bases and the J gene lost 8 bases, with 9 bases spanning the gap. CDR1 SGDLS and CDR2 YYNGEE come from the germline V gene. The CDR3 length is 13 residues. CDR3 loop: CASSVVFGDIQYF. The CDR3 bases are TGTGCCAGCAGCGTAGTATTCGGGGACATTCAGTACTTC.

The rearrangement links TRBV5-1 to TRBJ2-3; 7 bases fit TRBD1. The germline V gene has CDR1 SGHRS and CDR2 YFSETQ. With 4 bases clipped from V and 1 base from J, the junction kept 3 bases outside the gene matches. The CDR3 is 14 residues long. The CDR3 sequence: CASSIGQGTDTQYF. DNA of the CDR3: TGCGCCAGCAGCATTGGACAGGGCACAGATACGCAGTATTTT. The full variable domain, completed using reference TRBV5-1 and TRBJ2-3, is KAGVTQTPRYLIKTRGQQVTLSCSPISGHRSVSWYQQTPGQGLQFLFEYFSETQRNKGNFPGRFSGRQFSNSRSEMNVSTLELGDSALYLCASSIGQGTDTQYFGPGTRLTVL.

The rearrangement uses TRBV7-7 and TRBJ2-1, with 8 positions matching TRBD2. CDR3 length equals 15 residues. V was pared by 5 bases and J by 10 bases, with 13 bases of the junction left unmatched. Germline V gene data show CDR1 as SSHAT and CDR2 as FNYEAQ (reference sequence). CDR3 coding DNA: TGTGCCAGCAGCGCCTCCGGGGGGGCTCTAGCGGAGCAGTTCTTC. Encoded protein: CASSASGGALAEQFF.

Here the CDR3 DNA reads TGTGCCAGCAGCTTAACCCTGGAGCATCATCAGCCCCAGCATTTT. Translating gives CASSLTLEHHQPQHF. The V call is TRBV7-2, the J call TRBJ1-5, with D unresolved. Germline V CDR1 and CDR2: SGHTA, FQGNSA. V lost 2 bases and J 5 bases, leaving 13 bases between the germline ends. The CDR3 contains 15 residues.

The chain employs TRBV28 and TRBJ2-6; D is unresolved. This CDR3 is 13 amino acids long. Deletions cut 3 bases from V and 3 bases from J, with 3 bases between. In germline, CDR1 is MDHEN, CDR2 SYDVKM. As DNA, the CDR3 is TGTGCCAGCAGTTTCTTTGGGGCCAACGTCCTGACTTTC. Encoded protein: CASSFFGANVLTF.

The chain carries TRBV11-2 and TRBJ2-7; 9 bases match TRBD1. The CDR3 totals 16 residues. Germline CDR1 reads SGHAT; CDR2 reads FQNNGV. The ends lost 1 base at V and 4 bases at J; junction bases unmatched: 8. The CDR3 DNA is TGTGCCAGCAGCTTAGCCGCTGGGACAGGGCGATACGAGCAGTACTTC. Translating gives CASSLAAGTGRYEQYF.

J is TRBJ2-1 and V is TRBV4-2; 11 positions match TRBD2. CDR1 LGHNA and CDR2 YNFKEQ come from the germline V gene. This CDR3 is built from 17 residues. V dropped 0 bases and J dropped 7; count of bases not matched to a gene: 8. The CDR3 region is CASSQDLAGGPGNEQFF. DNA of the CDR3: TGTGCCAGCAGCCAAGACTTAGCGGGAGGGCCGGGAAATGAGCAGTTCTTC.